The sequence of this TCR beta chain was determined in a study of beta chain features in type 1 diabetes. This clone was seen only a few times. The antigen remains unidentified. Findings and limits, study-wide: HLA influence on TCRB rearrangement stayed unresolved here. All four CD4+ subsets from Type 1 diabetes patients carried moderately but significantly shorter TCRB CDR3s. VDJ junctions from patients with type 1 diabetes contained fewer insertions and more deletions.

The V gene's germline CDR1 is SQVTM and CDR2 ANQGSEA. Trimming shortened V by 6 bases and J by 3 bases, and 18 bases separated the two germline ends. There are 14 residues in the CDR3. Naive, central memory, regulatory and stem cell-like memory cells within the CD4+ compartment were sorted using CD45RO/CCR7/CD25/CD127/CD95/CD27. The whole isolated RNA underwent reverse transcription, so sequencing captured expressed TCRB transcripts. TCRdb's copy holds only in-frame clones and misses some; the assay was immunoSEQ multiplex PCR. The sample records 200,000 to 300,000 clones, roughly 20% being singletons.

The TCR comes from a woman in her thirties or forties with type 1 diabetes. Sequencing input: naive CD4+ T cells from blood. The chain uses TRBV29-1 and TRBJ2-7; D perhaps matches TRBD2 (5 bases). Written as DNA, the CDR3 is TGCAGCGTGGCGATTCCGGATGGGAGCTACGAGCAGTACTTC. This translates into CSVAIPDGSYEQYF.